One sample yielded the 18 T cell receptor beta chains listed below, sequenced in a study of T cell responses to AZD1222 COVID-19 vaccine. The data were produced by immunoSEQ multiplex PCR, yet TCRdb's version contains in-frame clones alone and is incomplete. This sample has around 140,000 clones, with approximately 85% found just once. Source: peripheral blood, taken 28 days after the second dose of the MenACWY control vaccine. These TCRs come from an adult who received the MenACWY meningococcal vaccine as a control.

The chain uses TRBV2 and TRBJ1-1; no clear D. V was trimmed by 3 bases and J by 7 bases, leaving 6 bases between them. Germline lookup yields CDR1 SNHLY and CDR2 FYNNEI. This CDR3 comprises 11 residues. Here the CDR3 reads CASSDGLEAFF. CDR3 DNA sequence: TGTGCCAGCAGTGACGGGCTTGAAGCTTTCTTT.

The chain carries TRBV18 and TRBJ2-7; D is unresolved. Germline V gives CDR1 KGHSH, CDR2 LQKENI. The CDR3 sequence is 15 residues long. The V and J ends lost 3 bases and 0 bases respectively, with 12 bases between them. As DNA, the CDR3 is TGTGCCAGCTCACCCACTCCGAGGACCTCCTACGAGCAGTACGTC. Amino acids: CASSPTPRTSYEQYV.

The chain links TRBV28 to TRBJ2-7, with D possibly being TRBD1 or TRBD2 (5 bases each). The CDR3 runs 16 residues. Germline lookup yields CDR1 MDHEN and CDR2 SYDVKM. V shed 4 bases and J shed 3 bases, with 19 bases lying between them. CDR3 sequence: CASSYDLQGRGYEQYF. The CDR3 DNA is TGTGCCAGCAGTTACGACCTCCAGGGACGAGGCTACGAGCAGTACTTC.

V is TRBV6-5 and J is TRBJ2-5; D could derive from TRBD1 or TRBD2 (5 bases each). Germline lookup yields CDR1 MNHEY and CDR2 SVGAGI. Trimming pared 5 bases from V and 9 bases from J, leaving 16 bases between. CDR3 length: 13 amino acids. CDR3 loop: CASSRPGRDAQYF. CDR3 in DNA: TGTGCCAGCAGTAGACCCGGCCGGGACGCCCAGTACTTC.

This chain connects TRBV2 to TRBJ1-5, with D possibly matching TRBD1 (5 bases). This CDR3 has 13 residues. Germline CDR1 and CDR2: SNHLY and FYNNEI. V was shortened by 7 bases and J by 7 bases, with 14 bases between the two germline ends. The CDR3 DNA sequence: TGTGCCAGCACCTTGGACATCGGCCAGCCCCAGCATTTT. Protein product: CASTLDIGQPQHF.

The chain combines TRBV24-1 with TRBJ2-3; no firm D call. This CDR3 comprises 12 residues. The germline CDR1 and CDR2 sequences are KGHDR and SFDVKD. The V gene lost 2 bases and the J gene lost 2 bases, with 1 base spanning the gap. CDR3 sequence (DNA): TGTGCCACCAGTGATTACACAGATACGCAGTATTTT. Translating it yields CATSDYTDTQYF.

This rearrangement joins TRBV30 to TRBJ1-5; no firm D call. The V end was cut by 4 bases, the J end by 4 bases, with 14 bases between. The CDR3 is 14 residues long. Germline CDR1 and CDR2: GTSNPN and SVGIG (reference sequence). Here the CDR3 DNA reads TGTGCCTGGACTCTGGACCTCGGGAATCAGCCCCAGCATTTT. Amino acids: CAWTLDLGNQPQHF.

The chain joins TRBV29-1 to TRBJ2-2, with D maybe TRBD1 (6 bases). V lost 6 bases to trimming and J lost 4 bases, with 15 bases between them. The CDR3 sequence is 14 residues long. The germline gives CDR1 SQVTM, CDR2 ANQGSEA. The CDR3 DNA reads as TGCAGCGTCGGTATGGCAGGGGCCACCGGGGAGCTGTTTTTT. Protein sequence: CSVGMAGATGELFF.

The J gene is TRBJ1-1, the V gene TRBV6-5, with 8 bases that match TRBD1. CDR1 is MNHEY, CDR2 SVGAGI, per germline. The V segment lost 5 bases and the J segment 0 bases; nucleotides outside the gene matches: 5. The CDR3 has 15 amino acids. The CDR3 nucleotides read TGTGCCAGCAGTCGGGACAGGCTTATGAACACTGAAGCTTTCTTT. This encodes CASSRDRLMNTEAFF.

This rearrangement joins TRBV10-3 to TRBJ2-7; D could derive from TRBD1 or TRBD2 (5 bases each). The CDR3 runs 15 residues. Trimming left V 3 bases short and J 0 bases short, with 12 bases between. CDR1 and CDR2 from the germline V gene are ENHRY and SYGVKD. The CDR3 DNA follows: TGTGCCATCAGTGAACTTCCGGGACCCTCCTACGAGCAGTACTTC. Residues: CAISELPGPSYEQYF.

V is TRBV6-6 and J is TRBJ2-7; 13 bases match TRBD2. This CDR3 is built from 16 residues. Per the germline V gene, CDR1 is MNHNY and CDR2 is SVGAGI (reference sequence). Germline trimming cut 4 bases from V and 1 base from J; bases unmatched to any gene: 4. The CDR3 DNA reads as TGTGCCAGCAGTTCGGGACTAGCGGGACTTTCCTACGAGCAGTACTTC. Protein: CASSSGLAGLSYEQYF.

V usage is TRBV7-2 and J usage is TRBJ1-1; D gene uncertain. The CDR3 spans 13 residues. V dropped 4 bases and J dropped 0 bases, with 6 bases sitting between them. From germline, CDR1 is SGHTA and CDR2 FQGNSA. The CDR3 is CASSYIMNTEAFF. In nucleotides, the CDR3 is TGTGCCAGCAGCTACATCATGAACACTGAAGCTTTCTTT.

This clone occurred a few times. The CDR3 DNA sequence: TGTGCCAGCAGCACGACGACAGGGCTCACTGAAGCTTTCTTT. This translates into CASSTTTGLTEAFF. This rearrangement joins TRBV11-1 to TRBJ1-1; 7 bases line up with TRBD1. This CDR3 region has 14 residues. Germline V gene data show CDR1 as SGHAT and CDR2 as FQDESV (reference sequence). V shed 5 bases, J shed 4 bases, and the junction held 7 bases outside the gene matches.

The chain employs TRBV12-3 or TRBV12-4 and TRBJ1-6; no clear D gene. Deletions cut 8 bases from V and 10 bases from J, with 12 bases between. CDR3 size: 12 residues. CDR3 sequence (DNA): TGTGCCAGCGGCCGTCGGGGATCACCCCTCCACTTT. It translates to CASGRRGSPLHF.

This CDR3 reads CASGLVGAAEAFF. CDR3 sequence (DNA): TGTGCCAGCGGTCTCGTTGGGGCTGCTGAAGCTTTCTTT. This rearrangement joins TRBV12-3 or TRBV12-4 to TRBJ1-1; tentatively, D is TRBD1 (5 bases). V lost 8 bases and J 6 bases, leaving 16 bases between the germline ends. This CDR3 is built from 13 residues.

The chain is built from TRBV7-7 and TRBJ2-3, with TRBD2 matching over 10 bases. The length of the CDR3 is 15 residues. V was clipped by 5 bases and J by 1 base; unmatched bases: 3. The germline V gene encodes CDR1 SSHAT and CDR2 FNYEAQ (reference sequence). CDR3 sequence (DNA): TGTGCCAGCAGCGCCGGGACTAGCGGCACAGATACGCAGTATTTT. As protein: CASSAGTSGTDTQYF. The whole variable domain, filled in from reference TRBV7-7 and TRBJ2-3, reads GAGVSQSPRYKVTKRGQDVTLRCDPISSHATLYWYQQALGQGPEFLTYFNYEAQPDKSGLPSDRFSAERPEGSISTLTIQRTEQRDSAMYRCASSAGTSGTDTQYFGPGTRLTVL.

This clone showed up just once. The gene calls are TRBV24-1 and TRBJ1-5; 8 bases are shared with TRBD1. The CDR3 length is 14 residues. The trim removed 4 bases at V and 7 bases at J, leaving 5 bases unmatched. Germline-derived CDR1 and CDR2 are KGHDR and SFDVKD. CDR3 loop: CATSDGQGQQPQHF. CDR3 bases: TGTGCCACCAGTGACGGACAGGGACAGCAGCCCCAGCATTTT.

The chain employs TRBV13 and TRBJ2-5; 10 nucleotides align to TRBD2. The CDR3 loop spans 16 amino acids. The ends lost 2 bases at V and 5 bases at J; junction bases unmatched: 8. From germline, CDR1 is PRHDT and CDR2 FYEKMQ (reference sequence). The CDR3 sequence is CASSLRSGRAGETQYF. For the CDR3, the DNA is TGTGCCAGCAGCTTACGGAGCGGGAGGGCGGGGGAGACCCAGTACTTC.